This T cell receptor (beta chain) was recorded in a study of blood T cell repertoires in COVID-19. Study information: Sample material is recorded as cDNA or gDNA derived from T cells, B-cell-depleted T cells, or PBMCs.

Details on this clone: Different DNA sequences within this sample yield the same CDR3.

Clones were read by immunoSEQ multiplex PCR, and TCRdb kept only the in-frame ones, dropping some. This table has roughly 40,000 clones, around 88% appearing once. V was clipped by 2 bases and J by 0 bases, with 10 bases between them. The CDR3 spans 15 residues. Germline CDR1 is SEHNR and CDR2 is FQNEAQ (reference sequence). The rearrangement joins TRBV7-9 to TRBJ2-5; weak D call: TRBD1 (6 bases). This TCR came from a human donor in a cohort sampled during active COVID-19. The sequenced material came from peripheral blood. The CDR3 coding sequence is TGTGCCAGCAGCTTACGCAGGGGTAACCAAGAGACCCAGTACTTC. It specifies CASSLRRGNQETQYF.